The clone carrying this T cell receptor beta chain was detected ten times or more. The target antigen is unknown. This sample stems from a study of regulatory T cells in long-lasting Graves disease. Time point described: newly diagnosed GD, antithyroid drugs for less than 3 months. Isolated PBMC RNA provided the starting material for the TCR library. Libraries of TCR beta came from iRepertoire HTBI primers plus Arm-PCR of CDR3 regions. Authors' analysis steps: Gene usage covered around 62 TRBV and around 15 TRBJ segments. TCRdb called the multiplex PCR reads again in MiXCR, with one record for every CDR3 protein. The V and J calls were not made by the authors but by TCRdb's processing. The table has 410,000 or so distinct CDR3 sequences, about 16% seen once. Broader study findings: Favoring TRBV28, TRBJ1-2 and TRBJ2-5 was a feature seen in persistent disease.

Germline V gene data show CDR1 as GTSNPN and CDR2 as SVGIG (reference sequence). The V and J ends lost 3 bases and 0 bases respectively, with 5 bases between them. This CDR3 has 12 residues. In addition, the sample was reused for a study of T cells in Graves' hyperthyroidism and ophthalmopathy.

The starting material was peripheral blood mononuclear cells (PBMCs), obtained at new diagnosis, from a patient treated with antithyroid drugs. The rearrangement joins TRBV30 to TRBJ1-1; no reliable D call. The clonotype originates from a woman in her thirties with Graves disease. The CDR3 coding sequence is TGTGCCTGGAGACAGCTGAACACTGAAGCTTTCTTT. This sequence encodes CAWRQLNTEAFF.